Listed here is a single T cell receptor beta chain. How the authors handled the data: Estimated nucleated cell counts came from reference gene primer amplification. The repertoire was sequenced with immunoSEQ multiplex PCR; TCRdb's copy has only in-frame clones and lacks some. V, J and clone size were drawn from that table, and D and trimming were deduced from the DNA. The sample comprises 77,000 or so clones, approximately 85% of which are singletons, and roughly 5.6% rests with the top ten. These data belong to a study of blood T cell repertoires in COVID-19. Study as a whole: Collection of acute and convalescent COVID-19 samples took place in the United States, Italy and Spain. The cDNA or gDNA used as material had been derived from T cells, B-cell-depleted T cells, or PBMCs.

The TCR sequence derives from an elderly man with acute or convalescent COVID-19. Input material: peripheral blood.

DNA for the CDR3: TGCGCCAGCAGCCAAGATAAGTCAGGGGCGCTGAGGACTGAAGCTTTCTTT. This sequence encodes CASSQDKSGALRTEAFF. The gene calls are TRBV4-1 and TRBJ1-1; D possibly corresponds to TRBD1 (6 bases). The CDR3 covers 17 residues. V lost 0 bases and J 5 bases, leaving 19 bases between the germline ends. Looked up from germline, CDR1 is MGHRA and CDR2 is YSYEKL.